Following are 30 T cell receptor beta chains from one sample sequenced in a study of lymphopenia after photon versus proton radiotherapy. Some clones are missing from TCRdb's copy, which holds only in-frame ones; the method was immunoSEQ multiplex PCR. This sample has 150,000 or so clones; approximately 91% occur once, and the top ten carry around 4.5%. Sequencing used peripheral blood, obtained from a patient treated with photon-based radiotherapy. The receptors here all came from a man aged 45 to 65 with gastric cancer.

The CDR3 is CASSSLAGRTPYNEQFF. The CDR3 DNA is TGTGCCAGCAGCTCACTAGCGGGGCGGACGCCCTACAATGAGCAGTTCTTC. The gene calls are TRBV11-2 and TRBJ2-1; 10 nucleotides agree with TRBD2. Germline CDR1 reads SGHAT; CDR2 reads FQNNGV. The CDR3 sequence is 17 residues long. Trimming at V came to 4 bases and at J to 2 bases, leaving 8 bases not matched to a gene.

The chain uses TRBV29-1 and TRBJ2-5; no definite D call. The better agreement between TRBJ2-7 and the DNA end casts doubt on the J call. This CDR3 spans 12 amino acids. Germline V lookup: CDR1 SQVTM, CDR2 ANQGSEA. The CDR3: CSENSSSYEQYF. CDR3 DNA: TGCAGCGAGAACAGCAGCTCCTACGAGCAGTACTTC.

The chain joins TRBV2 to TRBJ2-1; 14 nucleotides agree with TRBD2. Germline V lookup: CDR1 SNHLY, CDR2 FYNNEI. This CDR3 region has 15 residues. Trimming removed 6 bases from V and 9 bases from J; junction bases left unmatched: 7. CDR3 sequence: CASRTGTSGRGEQFF. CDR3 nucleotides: TGTGCCAGCAGGACCGGGACTAGCGGGAGAGGTGAGCAGTTCTTC.

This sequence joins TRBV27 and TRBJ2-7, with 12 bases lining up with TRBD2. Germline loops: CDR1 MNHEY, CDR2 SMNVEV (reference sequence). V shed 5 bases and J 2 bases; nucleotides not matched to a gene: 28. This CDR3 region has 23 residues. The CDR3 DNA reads TGTGCCAGCAGTGGGAAACCGAAAACCTCCCGAGGACTAGCGGGGTCCTTAACCTACGAGCAGTACTTC. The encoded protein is CASSGKPKTSRGLAGSLTYEQYF.

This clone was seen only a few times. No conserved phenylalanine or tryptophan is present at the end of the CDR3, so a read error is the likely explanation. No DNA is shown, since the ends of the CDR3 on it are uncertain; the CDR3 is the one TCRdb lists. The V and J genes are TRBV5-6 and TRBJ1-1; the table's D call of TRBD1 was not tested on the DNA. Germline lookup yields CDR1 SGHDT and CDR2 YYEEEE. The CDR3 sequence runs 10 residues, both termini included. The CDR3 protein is CASSSEQESA.

CDR3 loop: CASSPGLAGGSDTQYF. CDR3 DNA sequence: TGTGCCAGCAGCCCCGGACTAGCGGGAGGTTCAGATACGCAGTATTTT. The chain joins TRBV28 to TRBJ2-3, with TRBD2 identical over 14 bases. V gave up 6 bases and J gave up 4 bases; unmatched junction bases: 6. Germline CDR1 MDHEN, CDR2 SYDVKM. This CDR3 comprises 16 residues.

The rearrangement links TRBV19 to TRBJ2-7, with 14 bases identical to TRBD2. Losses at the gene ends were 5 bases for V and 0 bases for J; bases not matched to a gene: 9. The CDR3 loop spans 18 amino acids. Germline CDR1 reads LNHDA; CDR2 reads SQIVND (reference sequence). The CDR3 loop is CASSLYSGTSGSSYEQYF. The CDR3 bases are TGTGCCAGTAGTTTATATTCCGGGACTAGCGGGAGCTCCTACGAGCAGTACTTC.

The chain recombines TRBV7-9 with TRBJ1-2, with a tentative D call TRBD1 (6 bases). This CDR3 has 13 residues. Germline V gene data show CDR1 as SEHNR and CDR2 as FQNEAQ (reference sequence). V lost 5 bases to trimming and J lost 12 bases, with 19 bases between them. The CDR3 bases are TGTGCCAGCAGCGCGAGTCTCAGGGGACACAACACCTTC. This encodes CASSASLRGHNTF.

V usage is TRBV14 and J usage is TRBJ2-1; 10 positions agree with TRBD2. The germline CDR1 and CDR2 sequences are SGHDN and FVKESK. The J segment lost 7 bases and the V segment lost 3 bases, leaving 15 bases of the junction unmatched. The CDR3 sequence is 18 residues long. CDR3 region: CASSQEASGSLPRNEQFF. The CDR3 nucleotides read TGTGCCAGCAGCCAGGAAGCTAGCGGGAGCCTCCCTCGGAATGAGCAGTTCTTC.

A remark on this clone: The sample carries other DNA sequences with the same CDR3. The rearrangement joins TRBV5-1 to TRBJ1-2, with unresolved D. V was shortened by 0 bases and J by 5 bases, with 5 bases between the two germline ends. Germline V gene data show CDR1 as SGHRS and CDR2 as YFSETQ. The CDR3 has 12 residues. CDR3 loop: CASSLEGYGYTF. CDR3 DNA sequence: TGCGCCAGCAGCTTGGAAGGGTATGGCTACACCTTC.

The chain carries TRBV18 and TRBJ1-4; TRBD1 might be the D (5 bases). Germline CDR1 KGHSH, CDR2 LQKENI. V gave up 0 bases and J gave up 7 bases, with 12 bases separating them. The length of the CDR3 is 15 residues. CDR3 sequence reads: CASSPPWGGSEKLFF. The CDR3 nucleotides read TGTGCCAGCTCACCACCGTGGGGGGGGAGTGAAAAACTGTTTTTT.

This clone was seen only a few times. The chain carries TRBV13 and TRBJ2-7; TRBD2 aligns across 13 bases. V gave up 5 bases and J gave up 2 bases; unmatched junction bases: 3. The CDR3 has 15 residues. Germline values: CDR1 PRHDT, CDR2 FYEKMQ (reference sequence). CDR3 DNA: TGTGCCAGCAGCATCGGACTAGCGGGGGCCTACGAGCAGTACTTC. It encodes CASSIGLAGAYEQYF.

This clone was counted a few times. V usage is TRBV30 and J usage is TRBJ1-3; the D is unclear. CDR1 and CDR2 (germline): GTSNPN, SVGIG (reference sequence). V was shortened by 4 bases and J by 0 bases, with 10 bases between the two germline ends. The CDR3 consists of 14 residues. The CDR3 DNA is TGTGCCTGGATTACCAGAATCTCTGGAAACACCATATATTTT. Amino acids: CAWITRISGNTIYF.

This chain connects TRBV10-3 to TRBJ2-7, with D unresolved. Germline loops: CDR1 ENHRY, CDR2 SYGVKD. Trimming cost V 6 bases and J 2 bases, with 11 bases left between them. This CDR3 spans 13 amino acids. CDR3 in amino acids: CAISPLGPYEQYF. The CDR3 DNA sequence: TGTGCCATCAGCCCCCTTGGCCCCTACGAGCAGTACTTC.

The CDR3 nucleotides are TGCGCCAGCAGCTTGCAAAAGGAGCAGTACTTC. Its protein product is CASSLQKEQYF. V is TRBV5-1 and J is TRBJ2-7; no firm D call. Germline values: CDR1 SGHRS, CDR2 YFSETQ. The CDR3 consists of 11 residues. V was cut by 1 base and J by 7 bases, with 6 bases left in between.

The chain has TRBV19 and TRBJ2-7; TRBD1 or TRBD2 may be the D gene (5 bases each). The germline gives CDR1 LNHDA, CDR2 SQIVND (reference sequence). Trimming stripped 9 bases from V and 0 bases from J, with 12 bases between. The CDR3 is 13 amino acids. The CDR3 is CASGDDSSYEQYF. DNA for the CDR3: TGTGCCAGCGGGGACGATAGCTCCTACGAGCAGTACTTC.

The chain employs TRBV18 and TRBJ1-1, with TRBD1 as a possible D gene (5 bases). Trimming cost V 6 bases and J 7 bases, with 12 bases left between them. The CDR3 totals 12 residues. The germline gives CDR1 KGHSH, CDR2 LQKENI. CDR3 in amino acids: CASSPRGVEAFF. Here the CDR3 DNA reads TGTGCCAGCTCCCCTCGAGGGGTTGAAGCTTTCTTT.

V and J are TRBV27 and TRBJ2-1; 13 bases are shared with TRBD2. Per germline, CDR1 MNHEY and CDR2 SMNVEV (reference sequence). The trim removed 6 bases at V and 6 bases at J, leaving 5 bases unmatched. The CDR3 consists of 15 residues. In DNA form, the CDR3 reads TGTGCCAGCAGGTTAGGACTAGCGGGAGTCAATGAGCAGTTCTTC. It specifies CASRLGLAGVNEQFF.

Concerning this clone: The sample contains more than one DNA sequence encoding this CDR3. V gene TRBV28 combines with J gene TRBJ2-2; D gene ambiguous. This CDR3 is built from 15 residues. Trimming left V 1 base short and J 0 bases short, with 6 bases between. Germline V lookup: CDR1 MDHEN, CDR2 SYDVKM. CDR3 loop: CASSLSRTNTGELFF. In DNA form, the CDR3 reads TGTGCCAGCAGTTTATCCAGGACGAACACCGGGGAGCTGTTTTTT.

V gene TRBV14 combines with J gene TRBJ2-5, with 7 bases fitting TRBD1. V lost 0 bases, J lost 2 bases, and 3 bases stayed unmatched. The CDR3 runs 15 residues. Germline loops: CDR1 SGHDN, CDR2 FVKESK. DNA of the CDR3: TGTGCCAGCAGCCAAGAATTGGGACAGCAAGAGACCCAGTACTTC. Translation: CASSQELGQQETQYF.

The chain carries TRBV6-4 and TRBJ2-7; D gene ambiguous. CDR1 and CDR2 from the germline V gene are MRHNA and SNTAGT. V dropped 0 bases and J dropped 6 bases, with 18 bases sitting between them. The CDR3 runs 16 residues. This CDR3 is CASSDSFVSRVGEQYF. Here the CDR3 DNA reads TGTGCCAGCAGTGACTCCTTTGTTTCCCGGGTGGGCGAGCAGTACTTC.

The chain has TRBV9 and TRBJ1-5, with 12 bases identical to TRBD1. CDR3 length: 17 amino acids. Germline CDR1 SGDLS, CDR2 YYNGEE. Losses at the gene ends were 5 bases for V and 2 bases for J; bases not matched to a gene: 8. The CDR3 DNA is TGTGCCAGCAGACGGGGACAGGGGGCTTTTCGCAATCAGCCCCAGCATTTT. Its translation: CASRRGQGAFRNQPQHF.

DNA for the CDR3: TGTGCCAGCAGCTTAGGGGGACAGGGACCCTACGAGCAGTACTTC. Its protein product is CASSLGGQGPYEQYF. This chain joins TRBV5-4 and TRBJ2-7; 9 nucleotides match TRBD1. Looked up from germline, CDR1 is SGHNT and CDR2 is YYREEE (reference sequence). V trimming: 2 bases; J trimming: 2 bases; junction bases outside the gene matches: 5. The CDR3 contains 15 residues.

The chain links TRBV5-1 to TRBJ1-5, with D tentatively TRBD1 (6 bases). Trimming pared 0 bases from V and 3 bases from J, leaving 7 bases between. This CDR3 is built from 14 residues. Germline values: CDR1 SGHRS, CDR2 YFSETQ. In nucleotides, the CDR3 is TGCGCCAGCAGCTTGGGGGACATCAATCAGCCCCAGCATTTT. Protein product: CASSLGDINQPQHF. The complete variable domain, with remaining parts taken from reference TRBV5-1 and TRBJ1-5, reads KAGVTQTPRYLIKTRGQQVTLSCSPISGHRSVSWYQQTPGQGLQFLFEYFSETQRNKGNFPGRFSGRQFSNSRSEMNVSTLELGDSALYLCASSLGDINQPQHFGDGTRLSIL.

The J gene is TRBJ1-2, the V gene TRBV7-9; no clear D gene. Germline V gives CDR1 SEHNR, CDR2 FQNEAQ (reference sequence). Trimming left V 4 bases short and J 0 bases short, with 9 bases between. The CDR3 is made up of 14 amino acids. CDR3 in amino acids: CASSYQVTNYGYTF. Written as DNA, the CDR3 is TGTGCCAGCAGCTACCAAGTTACTAACTATGGCTACACCTTC.

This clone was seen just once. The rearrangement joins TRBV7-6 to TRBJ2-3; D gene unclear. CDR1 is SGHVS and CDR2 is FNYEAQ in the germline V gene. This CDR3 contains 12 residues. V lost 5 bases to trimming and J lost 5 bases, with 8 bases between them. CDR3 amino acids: CASSPQLDTQYF. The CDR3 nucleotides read TGTGCCAGCAGCCCTCAACTAGATACGCAGTATTTT. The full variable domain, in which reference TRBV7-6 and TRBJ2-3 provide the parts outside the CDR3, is GAGVSQSPRYKVTKRGQDVALRCDPISGHVSLYWYRQALGQGPEFLTYFNYEAQQDKSGLPNDRFSAERPEGSISTLTIQRTEQRDSAMYRCASSPQLDTQYFGPGTRLTVL.

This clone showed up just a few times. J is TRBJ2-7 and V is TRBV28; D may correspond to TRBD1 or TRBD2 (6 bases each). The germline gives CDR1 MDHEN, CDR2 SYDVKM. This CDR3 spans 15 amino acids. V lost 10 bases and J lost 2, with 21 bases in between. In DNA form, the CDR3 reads TGTGCCACCCCCGGCCGTCGGGGGCCCACCTACGAGCAGTACTTC. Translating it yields CATPGRRGPTYEQYF.

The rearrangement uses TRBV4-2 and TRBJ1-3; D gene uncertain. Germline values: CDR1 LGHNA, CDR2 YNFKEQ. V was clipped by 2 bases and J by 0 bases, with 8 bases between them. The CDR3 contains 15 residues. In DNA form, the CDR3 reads TGTGCCAGCAGCCAACAAGAGAGCTCTGGAAACACCATATATTTT. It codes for CASSQQESSGNTIYF.

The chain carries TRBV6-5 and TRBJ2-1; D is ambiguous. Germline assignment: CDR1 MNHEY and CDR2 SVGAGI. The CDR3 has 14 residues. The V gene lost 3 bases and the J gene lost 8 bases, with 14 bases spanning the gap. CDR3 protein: CASSYITRGDEQFF. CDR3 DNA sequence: TGTGCCAGCAGTTATATTACAAGAGGCGATGAGCAGTTCTTC.

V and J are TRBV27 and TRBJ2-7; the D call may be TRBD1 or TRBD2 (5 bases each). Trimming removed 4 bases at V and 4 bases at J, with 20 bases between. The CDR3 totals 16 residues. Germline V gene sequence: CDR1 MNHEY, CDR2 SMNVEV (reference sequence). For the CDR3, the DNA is TGTGCCAGCAGTTCCGTACCCGGGACGAGATATTACGAGCAGTACTTC. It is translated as CASSSVPGTRYYEQYF.